This T cell receptor beta chain was retrieved from a study of Ad26.COV2.S vaccination and SARS-CoV-2 variants. Study-level background: Ad26.COV2.S was injected intramuscularly once or twice, 56 days apart. Study-wide points: Analytic work on TCR breadth and depth might have understated the full extent of total T cell responses.

Notes on this clone: Antigen unknown.

CDR1 is MNHEY and CDR2 is SVGEGT in the germline V gene. Trimming removed 0 bases from V and 3 bases from J; junction bases left unmatched: 10. The CDR3 extends over 18 amino acids. Sequenced by immunoSEQ multiplex PCR; TCRdb stores in-frame clones only, minus some. The repertoire holds 350,000 to 500,000 clones, with around 90% as singletons. As for treatment: some 19 received Ad26.COV2.S at low or high dose, single or two shots; about 5 received placebo; per-sample allocation not given. Sampling was done on day 63 after the first vaccine or placebo injection. Recruitment in Boston yielded a donor of adult age, 18-55 years.

This clonotype was obtained from a person aged 18-65 years who received the Ad26.COV2.S COVID-19 vaccine or a placebo. V is TRBV6-2 or TRBV6-3 and J is TRBJ1-4, with TRBD1 matching 7 bases. The starting material was peripheral blood, obtained in a trial of Ad26.COV2.S vaccine versus placebo. CDR3 coding DNA: TGTGCCAGCAGTTACTCGAGAAACGACGGACAGGCTAATGAAAAACTGTTTTTT. This encodes CASSYSRNDGQANEKLFF.